The 27 T cell receptor beta chains reported below all come from one sample, sequenced in a study of blood T cells in healthy people across ages. Alongside a J-beta primer mix, a sample-barcoded 5' primer served in a second PCR lasting about 6 to 12 cycles. Each CDR3 protein gets one entry after TCRdb re-called the 5' RACE reads with MiXCR. The sample consists of about 1.5 million distinct CDR3 sequences, roughly 43% of them appearing once. The sample was blood. These receptors were obtained from a woman between 18 and 29 years old in good health.

This clonotype was seen only once. V and J are TRBV29-1 and TRBJ2-7; 7 nucleotides agree with TRBD1. Matching the DNA end better, TRBJ2-5 makes the J call doubtful. This CDR3 spans 14 amino acids. Germline V lookup: CDR1 SQVTM, CDR2 ANQGSEA. The CDR3 DNA reads as TGCAGCGTTGAAAGACCAAACAGGGGAGAGACCCAGTACTTC. It specifies CSVERPNRGETQYF.

This chain connects TRBV10-3 to TRBJ2-7; 8 nucleotides line up with TRBD2. J was trimmed by 3 bases and V by 3 bases; bases with no gene match: 1. CDR1 is ENHRY, CDR2 SYGVKD, per germline. The CDR3 spans 13 residues. The CDR3 coding sequence is TGTGCCATCAGTGACACTAGCGGCTACGAGCAGTACTTC. Translated, it gives CAISDTSGYEQYF.

The gene calls are TRBV6-6 and TRBJ2-3; D is ambiguous. Per germline, CDR1 MNHNY and CDR2 SVGAGI (reference sequence). Trimming shortened V by 5 bases and J by 3 bases, and 6 bases separated the two germline ends. The CDR3 extends over 12 amino acids. The CDR3 region has the DNA TGTGCCAGCAGTACACCTACAGATACGCAGTATTTT. Protein: CASSTPTDTQYF.

The chain joins TRBV7-9 to TRBJ1-1, with D unresolved. Germline V gene lookup returns CDR1 SEHNR and CDR2 FQNEAQ (reference sequence). The length of the CDR3 is 13 residues. Trimming removed 2 bases from V and 8 bases from J, with 12 bases in between. CDR3 sequence reads: CASSLIRSQEAFF. The CDR3 DNA reads TGTGCCAGCAGCTTAATTCGCTCACAGGAAGCTTTCTTT.

The chain carries TRBV18 and TRBJ1-1; TRBD1 aligns across 7 bases. V lost 3 bases and J lost 1; bases outside the gene matches: 5. Germline V gene lookup returns CDR1 KGHSH and CDR2 LQKENI. The length of the CDR3 is 15 residues. The CDR3 sequence is CASSPRDSANTEAFF. DNA for the CDR3: TGTGCCAGCTCACCCCGGGACAGCGCGAACACTGAAGCTTTCTTT. Combining the CDR3 with reference TRBV18 and TRBJ1-1 gives the whole variable domain NAGVMQNPRHLVRRRGQEARLRCSPMKGHSHVYWYRQLPEEGLKFMVYLQKENIIDESGMPKERFSAEFPKEGPSILRIQQVVRGDSAAYFCASSPRDSANTEAFFGQGTRLTVV.

The J gene is TRBJ2-7, the V gene TRBV30; TRBD2 matches at 8 bases. Germline-derived CDR1 and CDR2 are GTSNPN and SVGIG (reference sequence). The CDR3 loop spans 14 amino acids. Trimming cost V 0 bases and J 1 base; bases outside gene matches: 2. CDR3 nucleotides: TGTGCCTGGAGTGTTACTAGCGGATCCTACGAGCAGTACTTC. It specifies CAWSVTSGSYEQYF. Using reference TRBV30 and TRBJ2-7 for the parts outside the CDR3, the full variable domain is SQTIHQWPATLVQPVGSPLSLECTVEGTSNPNLYWYRQAAGRGLQLLFYSVGIGQISSEVPQNLSASRPQDRQFILSSKKLLLSDSGFYLCAWSVTSGSYEQYFGPGTRLTVT.

DNA for the CDR3: TGCAGTGCTAGAGATCGAGTTGCTAGAGACTACACCTTC. As protein: CSARDRVARDYTF. This rearrangement joins TRBV20-1 to TRBJ1-2, with D unclear. Trimming pared 0 bases from V and 10 bases from J, leaving 15 bases between. The CDR3 is 13 residues long. CDR1 and CDR2 from the germline V gene are DFQATT and SNEGSKA (reference sequence).

This clonotype was recorded a few times. The rearrangement uses TRBV29-1 and TRBJ1-2, with no clear D. V was shortened by 3 bases and J by 4 bases, with 18 bases between the two germline ends. Germline lookup yields CDR1 SQVTM and CDR2 ANQGSEA. The CDR3 spans 15 residues. The DNA of the CDR3 is TGCAGCGTTGATGGGCATCCCGTGCTGGCCTATGGCTACACCTTC. This translates into CSVDGHPVLAYGYTF. The full variable domain, rest sourced from reference TRBV29-1 and TRBJ1-2, is SAVISQKPSRDICQRGTSLTIQCQVDSQVTMMFWYRQQPGQSLTLIATANQGSEATYESGFVIDKFPISRPNLTFSTLTVSNMSPEDSSIYLCSVDGHPVLAYGYTFGSGTRLTVV.

This sequence joins TRBV20-1 and TRBJ2-1, with TRBD1 matching over 7 bases. Germline V lookup: CDR1 DFQATT, CDR2 SNEGSKA (reference sequence). CDR3 length equals 14 residues. The chain's CDR3 is CSPDRVVTYNEQFF. CDR3 DNA: TGCAGCCCCGACAGGGTAGTCACCTACAATGAGCAGTTCTTC.

This clonotype was seen a handful of times. The J gene is TRBJ1-5, the V gene TRBV7-9; D remains unclear. Trimming shortened V by 4 bases and J by 1 base, and 26 bases separated the two germline ends. Germline lookup yields CDR1 SEHNR and CDR2 FQNEAQ (reference sequence). The CDR3 sequence is 20 residues long. CDR3 protein: CASSSLPPGPEGRSNQPQHF. For the CDR3, the DNA is TGTGCCAGCAGCTCTTTACCCCCGGGCCCAGAGGGTAGAAGCAATCAGCCCCAGCATTTT.

The chain links TRBV15 to TRBJ2-1; 10 bases agree with TRBD2. The J call could be wrong; TRBJ2-7 is a better fit for the DNA end. This CDR3 has 17 residues. Germline loops: CDR1 LNHNV, CDR2 YYDKDF (reference sequence). CDR3: CATSRPLAGVGYNEQYF. CDR3 DNA: TGTGCCACCAGCAGACCCCTAGCGGGAGTAGGGTACAATGAGCAGTACTTC.

The rearrangement uses TRBV27 and TRBJ1-2, with D tentatively TRBD1 (6 bases). Germline V gene sequence: CDR1 MNHEY, CDR2 SMNVEV (reference sequence). The CDR3 runs 14 residues. Trimming shortened V by 5 bases and J by 3 bases, and 13 bases separated the two germline ends. The CDR3 region has the DNA TGTGCCAGCAGTCCCCGGGGGGCTCACTATGGCTACACCTTC. Its protein product is CASSPRGAHYGYTF.

J is TRBJ1-2 and V is TRBV6-1; 8 bases fit TRBD1. V lost 6 bases to trimming and J lost 5 bases; unmatched junction nucleotides: 17. The length of the CDR3 is 17 residues. Per germline, CDR1 MNHNS and CDR2 SASEGT. DNA of the CDR3: TGTGCCAGCAGAACGGGTGGGACAGGCCTTTCGAGATATGGCTACACCTTC. As protein: CASRTGGTGLSRYGYTF.

This chain uses TRBV11-2 with TRBJ2-3; the D gene could be TRBD1 or TRBD2 (5 bases each). This CDR3 comprises 15 residues. V was trimmed by 1 base and J by 4 bases, leaving 12 bases between them. Germline V CDR1 and CDR2: SGHAT, FQNNGV. CDR3 amino acids: CASSLVGVGSDTQYF. The CDR3 nucleotides are TGTGCCAGCAGCTTAGTGGGGGTCGGCTCAGATACGCAGTATTTT.

The chain combines TRBV20-1 with TRBJ2-5; tentative D call: TRBD2 (6 bases). The closer fit of TRBJ2-7 to the DNA end suggests the J call may be wrong. The CDR3 totals 15 residues. Looked up from germline, CDR1 is DFQATT and CDR2 is SNEGSKA (reference sequence). The CDR3: CSARALRGNSYEQYF. CDR3 DNA sequence: TGCAGTGCTAGAGCCCTTCGCGGGAACAGCTACGAGCAGTACTTC.

The CDR3 here is CATSGLPSGSRGTGELFF. In DNA, the CDR3 is TGTGCCACCAGTGGCCTACCTAGCGGGAGTCGAGGCACCGGGGAGCTGTTTTTT. The rearrangement uses TRBV24-1 and TRBJ2-2; the match to TRBD2 covers 10 bases. The V gene end was trimmed by 5 bases and the J gene end by 4 bases; junction bases not matched to a gene: 12. Germline CDR1 and CDR2: KGHDR and SFDVKD. This CDR3 comprises 18 residues.

This clonotype was detected a few times. V usage is TRBV13 and J usage is TRBJ2-1; 8 bases match TRBD1. Trimming cost V 8 bases and J 3 bases; bases outside gene matches: 9. The length of the CDR3 is 15 residues. Per the germline V gene, CDR1 is PRHDT and CDR2 is FYEKMQ (reference sequence). CDR3 in DNA: TGTGCCAGCGGACCTACCGGGACAGGCTACAATGAGCAGTTCTTC. Its translation: CASGPTGTGYNEQFF.

This chain joins TRBV2 and TRBJ1-5; 11 nucleotides match TRBD1. This CDR3 has 15 amino acids. Losses at the gene ends were 6 bases for V and 3 bases for J; bases not matched to a gene: 4. The germline CDR1 and CDR2 sequences are SNHLY and FYNNEI. CDR3 residues: CASSGQGADNQPQHF. The CDR3 bases are TGTGCCAGCAGCGGACAGGGGGCGGACAATCAGCCCCAGCATTTT.

This clonotype was observed a handful of times. The rearrangement uses TRBV4-1 and TRBJ2-5, with D unclear. The assigned J gene may be wrong: the sequence end matches TRBJ2-7 better. The CDR3 sequence is 14 residues long. Germline V CDR1 and CDR2: MGHRA, YSYEKL. The CDR3 protein is CASSHDSGNYEQYF. The CDR3 DNA follows: TGCGCCAGCAGCCATGACTCAGGAAACTACGAGCAGTACTTC.

In this sample, this clonotype turned up a few times. This rearrangement joins TRBV11-2 to TRBJ2-3; D uncertain. V shed 2 bases and J shed 5 bases, with 11 bases lying between them. This CDR3 spans 14 amino acids. Germline V CDR1 and CDR2: SGHAT, FQNNGV. CDR3 coding DNA: TGTGCCAGCAGCTTACCCCTCGACGGAGATACGCAGTATTTT. Amino acids: CASSLPLDGDTQYF.

This clonotype was picked up a small number of times. The genes are TRBV6-4 and TRBJ2-5; 12 bases agree with TRBD2. Germline loops: CDR1 MRHNA, CDR2 SNTAGT. CDR3 length: 16 amino acids. V shed 0 bases and J 11 bases; nucleotides not matched to a gene: 10. In DNA, the CDR3 is TGTGCCAGCAGTGACTCCACTAGCGGGGGGAGGAATGAGCAGTACTTC. Translation gives CASSDSTSGGRNEQYF.

This clonotype was found a few times. The chain recombines TRBV4-2 with TRBJ2-7; 7 nucleotides align to TRBD2. The V and J ends lost 0 bases and 3 bases, in that order; junction bases with no gene match: 5. Germline V CDR1 and CDR2: LGHNA, YNFKEQ. The CDR3 runs to 15 residues. The CDR3, as DNA: TGTGCCAGCAGCCAAGAGGCGGGGGAAAACTACGAGCAGTACTTC. As protein: CASSQEAGENYEQYF.

This clonotype was observed many times. This rearrangement joins TRBV27 to TRBJ1-5; D is unresolved. This CDR3 has 14 amino acids. Germline V gene data show CDR1 as MNHEY and CDR2 as SMNVEV (reference sequence). V was cut by 1 base and J by 2 bases, with 6 bases left in between. CDR3 region: CASSLLYGNQPQHF. In nucleotides, the CDR3 is TGTGCCAGCAGTTTATTGTACGGCAATCAGCCCCAGCATTTT.

The table lists this clonotype with many counts. V gene TRBV6-5 combines with J gene TRBJ2-1; D not certain. The V and J ends lost 0 bases and 0 bases respectively, with 6 bases between them. Germline-derived CDR1 and CDR2 are MNHEY and SVGAGI. CDR3 length: 15 residues. Here the CDR3 reads CASSYSRSSYNEQFF. CDR3 nucleotide sequence: TGTGCCAGCAGTTACTCGCGGAGCTCCTACAATGAGCAGTTCTTC.

The J gene is TRBJ1-3, the V gene TRBV7-9; D not certain. V was clipped by 7 bases and J by 1 base, with 11 bases between them. The CDR3 is 14 residues long. CDR1 SEHNR and CDR2 FQNEAQ come from the germline V gene (reference sequence). CDR3: CASTRSGSGNTIYF. In DNA form, the CDR3 reads TGTGCCAGCACTCGGTCGGGGTCTGGAAACACCATATATTTT.

The chain recombines TRBV20-1 with TRBJ2-5; tentative D call: TRBD2 (5 bases). Trimming pared 5 bases from V and 1 base from J, leaving 20 bases between. This CDR3 is 16 amino acids long. Germline values: CDR1 DFQATT, CDR2 SNEGSKA (reference sequence). This chain's CDR3 is CSAGFSTRLFQETQYF. The CDR3 DNA follows: TGCAGTGCTGGCTTTTCAACGAGACTATTCCAAGAGACCCAGTACTTC.

Remarks on this clonotype: No conserved phenylalanine or tryptophan ends this CDR3, so it is likely a read error. The V call is TRBV3-1, the J call TRBJ2-4; D not resolved. CDR3 length: 11 amino acids. With 4 bases removed from V and 8 bases from J, the gap between germline ends came to 6 bases. Germline CDR1 LGHDT, CDR2 YNNKEL (reference sequence). The CDR3, as DNA: TGTGCCAGCAGCCCGCTTGACATTCAGTACTTA. This codes for CASSPLDIQYL.